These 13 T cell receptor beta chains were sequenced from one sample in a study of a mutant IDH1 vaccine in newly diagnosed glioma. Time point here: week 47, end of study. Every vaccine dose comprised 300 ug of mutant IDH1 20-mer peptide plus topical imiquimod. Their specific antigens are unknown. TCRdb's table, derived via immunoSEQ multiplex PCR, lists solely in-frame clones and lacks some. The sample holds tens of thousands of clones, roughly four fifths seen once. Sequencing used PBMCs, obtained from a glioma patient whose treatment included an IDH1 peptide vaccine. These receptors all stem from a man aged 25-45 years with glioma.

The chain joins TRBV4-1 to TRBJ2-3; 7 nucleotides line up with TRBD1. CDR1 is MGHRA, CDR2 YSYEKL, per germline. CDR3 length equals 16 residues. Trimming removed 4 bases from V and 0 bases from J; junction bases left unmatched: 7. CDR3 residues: CASSPQGTVSTDTQYF. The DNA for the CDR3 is TGCGCCAGCAGCCCCCAGGGGACAGTAAGCACAGATACGCAGTATTTT.

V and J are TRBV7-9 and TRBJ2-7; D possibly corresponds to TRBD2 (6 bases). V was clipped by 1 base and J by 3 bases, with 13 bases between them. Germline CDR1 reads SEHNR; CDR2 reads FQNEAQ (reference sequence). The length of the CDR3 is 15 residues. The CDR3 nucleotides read TGTGCCAGCAGCTTAGTATCGCGGGGACTCTACGAGCAGTACTTC. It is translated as CASSLVSRGLYEQYF. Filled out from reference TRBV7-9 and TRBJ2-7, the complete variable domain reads DTGVSQNPRHKITKRGQNVTFRCDPISEHNRLYWYRQTLGQGPEFLTYFQNEAQLEKSRLLSDRFSAERPKGSFSTLEIQRTEQGDSAMYLCASSLVSRGLYEQYFGPGTRLTVT.

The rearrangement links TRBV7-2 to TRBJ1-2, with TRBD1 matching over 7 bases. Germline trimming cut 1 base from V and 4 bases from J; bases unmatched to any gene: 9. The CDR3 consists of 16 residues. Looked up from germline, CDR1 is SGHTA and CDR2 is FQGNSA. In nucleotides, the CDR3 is TGTGCCAGCAGCTTAGGTACTAGGGGGCAAGGCTATGGCTACACCTTC. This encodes CASSLGTRGQGYGYTF.

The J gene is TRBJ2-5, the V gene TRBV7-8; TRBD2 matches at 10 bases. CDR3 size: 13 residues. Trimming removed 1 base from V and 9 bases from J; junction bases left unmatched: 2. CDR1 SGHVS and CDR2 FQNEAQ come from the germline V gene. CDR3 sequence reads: CASSLGTSGPQYF. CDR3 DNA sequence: TGTGCCAGCAGCTTAGGGACTAGCGGTCCCCAGTACTTC. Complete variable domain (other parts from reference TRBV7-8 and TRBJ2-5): GAGVSQSPRYKVAKRGQDVALRCDPISGHVSLFWYQQALGQGPEFLTYFQNEAQLDKSGLPSDRFFAERPEGSVSTLKIQRTQQEDSAVYLCASSLGTSGPQYFGPGTRLLVL.

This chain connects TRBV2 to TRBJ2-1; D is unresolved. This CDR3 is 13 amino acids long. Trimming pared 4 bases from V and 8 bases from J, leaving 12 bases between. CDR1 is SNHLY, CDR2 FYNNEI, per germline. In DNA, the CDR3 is TGTGCCAGCAGTGCTGAAATAAGGCATGAGCAGTTCTTC. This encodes CASSAEIRHEQFF.

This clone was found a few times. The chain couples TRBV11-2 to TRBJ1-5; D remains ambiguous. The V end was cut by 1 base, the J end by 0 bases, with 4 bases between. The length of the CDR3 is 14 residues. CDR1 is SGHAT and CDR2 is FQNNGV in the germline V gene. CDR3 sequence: CASSLAGSNQPQHF. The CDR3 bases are TGTGCCAGCAGCTTAGCGGGTAGCAATCAGCCCCAGCATTTT.

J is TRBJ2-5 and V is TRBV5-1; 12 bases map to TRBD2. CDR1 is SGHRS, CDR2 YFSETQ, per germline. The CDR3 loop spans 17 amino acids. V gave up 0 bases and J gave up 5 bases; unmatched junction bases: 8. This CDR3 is CASSLAGTSGLRETQYF. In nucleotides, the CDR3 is TGCGCCAGCAGCTTGGCGGGGACTAGCGGGTTACGCGAGACCCAGTACTTC.

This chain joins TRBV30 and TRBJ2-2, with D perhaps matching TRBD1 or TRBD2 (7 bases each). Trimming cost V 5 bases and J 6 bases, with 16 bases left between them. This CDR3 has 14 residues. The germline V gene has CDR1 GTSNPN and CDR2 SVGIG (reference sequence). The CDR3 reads CAWQGGRAAGELFF. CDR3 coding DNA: TGTGCCTGGCAGGGGGGGCGCGCGGCCGGGGAGCTGTTTTTT.

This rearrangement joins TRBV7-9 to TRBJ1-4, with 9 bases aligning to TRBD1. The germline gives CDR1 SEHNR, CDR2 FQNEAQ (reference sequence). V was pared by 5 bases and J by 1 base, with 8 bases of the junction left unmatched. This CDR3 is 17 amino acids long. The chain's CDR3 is CASSPGTGPQTNEKLFF. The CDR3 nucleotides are TGTGCCAGCAGCCCCGGGACAGGGCCTCAAACTAATGAAAAACTGTTTTTT. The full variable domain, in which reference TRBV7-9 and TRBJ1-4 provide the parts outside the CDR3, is DTGVSQNPRHKITKRGQNVTFRCDPISEHNRLYWYRQTLGQGPEFLTYFQNEAQLEKSRLLSDRFSAERPKGSFSTLEIQRTEQGDSAMYLCASSPGTGPQTNEKLFFGSGTQLSVL.

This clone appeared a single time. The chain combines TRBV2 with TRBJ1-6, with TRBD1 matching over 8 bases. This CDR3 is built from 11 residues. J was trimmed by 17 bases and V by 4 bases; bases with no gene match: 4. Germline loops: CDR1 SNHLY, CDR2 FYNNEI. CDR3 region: CASSVRGPVHF. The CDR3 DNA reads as TGTGCCAGCAGTGTCAGGGGGCCCGTCCACTTT.

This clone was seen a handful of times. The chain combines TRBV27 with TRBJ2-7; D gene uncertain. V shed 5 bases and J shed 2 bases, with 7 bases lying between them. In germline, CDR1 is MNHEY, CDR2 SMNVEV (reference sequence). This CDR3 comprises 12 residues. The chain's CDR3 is CASSNRAYEQYF. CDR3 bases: TGTGCCAGCAGTAATCGGGCCTACGAGCAGTACTTC.

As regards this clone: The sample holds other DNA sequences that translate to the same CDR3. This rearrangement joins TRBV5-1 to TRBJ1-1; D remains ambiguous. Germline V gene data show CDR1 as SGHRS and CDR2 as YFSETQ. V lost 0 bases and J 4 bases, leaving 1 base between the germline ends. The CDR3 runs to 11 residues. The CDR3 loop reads CASSLGTEAFF. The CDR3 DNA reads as TGCGCCAGCAGCTTGGGCACTGAAGCTTTCTTT.

The CDR3 DNA sequence: TGTGCCAGCAGAGGACAGAGCCCTGAAGCTTTCTTT. Encoded protein: CASRGQSPEAFF. The chain employs TRBV6-4 and TRBJ1-1, with a weak D call TRBD1 (6 bases). Germline values: CDR1 MRHNA, CDR2 SNTAGT. The V and J ends lost 6 bases and 6 bases respectively, with 11 bases between them. The CDR3 is made up of 12 amino acids.